A single sample is the source of the 15 T cell receptor beta chains below, sequenced in a study of regulatory T cells in long-lasting Graves disease. This sample's time point: newly diagnosed GD, antithyroid drugs for less than 3 months. RNA from PBMCs was the source of the TCR library. Arm-PCR with iRepertoire HTBI primers amplified the CDR3 regions for these TCR beta libraries. TCRdb reprocessed the multiplex PCR reads with MiXCR, giving one entry per CDR3 protein. This table holds roughly 530,000 distinct CDR3 sequences, about 15% found once. The same sample was also used in a study of T cells in Graves' hyperthyroidism and ophthalmopathy.

The specimen was peripheral blood mononuclear cells (PBMCs), collected at new diagnosis, from a patient treated with antithyroid drugs. All receptors derive from a woman aged 35 to 59 with Graves disease.

This clonotype was counted at least ten times. The chain uses TRBV12-5 and TRBJ2-3; 9 bases align to TRBD2. Looked up from germline, CDR1 is LGHNT and CDR2 is FRNRAP. The junction had 7 bases not matched to a gene; V was cut back by 8 bases and J by 1 base. This CDR3 spans 15 amino acids. The CDR3 sequence: CASHDGGGGTDTQYF. CDR3 bases: TGTGCTAGTCACGACGGCGGGGGGGGCACAGATACGCAGTATTTT.

At least ten counts were recorded for this clonotype. CDR3: CASSPGPNQPQHF. The CDR3 DNA reads TGTGCCAGCAGTCCAGGGCCGAATCAGCCCCAGCATTTT. The chain combines TRBV2 with TRBJ1-5; tentative D call: TRBD1 (5 bases). CDR3 length: 13 amino acids. V shed 5 bases and J shed 4 bases, with 9 bases lying between them. Germline lookup yields CDR1 SNHLY and CDR2 FYNNEI.

Notes on this clonotype: A junction boundary mismatches the germline segment, possibly from a read error. This sequence joins TRBV2 and TRBJ2-7; TRBD1 might be the D (8 bases). This CDR3 comprises 13 residues. Germline V gene sequence: CDR1 SNHLY, CDR2 FYNNEI. In DNA form, the CDR3 reads TGTGCCAGCAGGGCTCAGGGGGCGGGGGAGCAGCACTTC. This encodes CASRAQGAGEQHF.

In its sample, this clonotype was seen a few times. CDR3 sequence: CASNQGQVNEKLFF. The CDR3 DNA is TGTGCCAGCAACCAAGGACAGGTGAATGAAAAACTGTTTTTT. V gene TRBV7-9 combines with J gene TRBJ1-4, with TRBD1 identical over 7 bases. Per germline, CDR1 SEHNR and CDR2 FQNEAQ (reference sequence). CDR3 length equals 14 residues. V shed 7 bases, J shed 5 bases, and the junction held 7 bases outside the gene matches. Drawing the rest from reference TRBV7-9 and TRBJ1-4, the complete variable domain is DTGVSQNPRHKITKRGQNVTFRCDPISEHNRLYWYRQTLGQGPEFLTYFQNEAQLEKSRLLSDRFSAERPKGSFSTLEIQRTEQGDSAMYLCASNQGQVNEKLFFGSGTQLSVL.

This clonotype was counted ten times or more. The rearrangement links TRBV5-1 to TRBJ1-1; D not resolved. V was clipped by 2 bases and J by 0 bases, with 11 bases between them. CDR3 length: 15 residues. The germline gives CDR1 SGHRS, CDR2 YFSETQ. In DNA form, the CDR3 reads TGCGCCAGCAGCTTACAAGGACTGATGAACACTGAAGCTTTCTTT. Protein sequence: CASSLQGLMNTEAFF. Filled out from reference TRBV5-1 and TRBJ1-1, the complete variable domain reads KAGVTQTPRYLIKTRGQQVTLSCSPISGHRSVSWYQQTPGQGLQFLFEYFSETQRNKGNFPGRFSGRQFSNSRSEMNVSTLELGDSALYLCASSLQGLMNTEAFFGQGTRLTVV.

This clonotype has just a few counts. The J gene is TRBJ2-6, the V gene TRBV30; a weak D match, TRBD1 (7 bases). Germline V lookup: CDR1 GTSNPN, CDR2 SVGIG (reference sequence). The CDR3 is 15 residues long. The germline V and J ends were trimmed by 6 bases and 0 bases, with 12 bases remaining between them. CDR3 in amino acids: CACQGGASGANVLTF. Here the CDR3 DNA reads TGTGCCTGCCAGGGGGGCGCCTCTGGGGCCAACGTCCTGACTTTC.

This clonotype has more than one count but fewer than ten. The CDR3 spells CASRKVGTGLSTGELFF. The DNA for the CDR3 is TGTGCCAGCAGGAAGGTGGGGACGGGCCTTAGTACCGGGGAGCTGTTTTTT. The genes are TRBV12-3 or TRBV12-4 and TRBJ2-2, with D perhaps assigned TRBD1 or TRBD2 (5 bases each). The CDR3 length is 17 residues. V lost 6 bases to trimming and J lost 5 bases, with 22 bases between them.

This clonotype has a handful of counts. The chain is built from TRBV3-1 and TRBJ1-2, with D possibly being TRBD1 (6 bases). V was trimmed by 2 bases and J by 6 bases, leaving 19 bases between them. Germline lookup yields CDR1 LGHDT and CDR2 YNNKEL (reference sequence). The CDR3 loop spans 16 amino acids. CDR3 nucleotide sequence: TGTGCCAGCAGCCAACTTGATACAGGGAAATTGGATGGCTACACCTTC. Protein: CASSQLDTGKLDGYTF.

On this clonotype: The junction shows a germline mismatch at one end, possibly a read error. The rearrangement uses TRBV2 and TRBJ2-3; TRBD2 aligns across 9 bases. Germline V gene lookup returns CDR1 SNHLY and CDR2 FYNNEI. CDR3 size: 17 residues. The CDR3 nucleotides are TGTGCCAGCAGTGAGCCTTGGGGTAGCGGGGGCACCGATACGCAGTATTTT. Translated: CASSEPWGSGGTDTQYF.

This clonotype has ten or more counts. The chain carries TRBV2 and TRBJ1-6; 8 nucleotides align to TRBD1. Germline CDR1 reads SNHLY; CDR2 reads FYNNEI. V shed 8 bases, J shed 5 bases, and the junction held 11 bases outside the gene matches. This CDR3 contains 16 residues. In nucleotides, the CDR3 is TGTGCCAGCCTCCTGGACAGGGCGACACATAATTCACCCCTCCACTTT. This gives the protein CASLLDRATHNSPLHF. Combining the CDR3 with reference TRBV2 and TRBJ1-6 gives the whole variable domain EPEVTQTPSHQVTQMGQEVILRCVPISNHLYFYWYRQILGQKVEFLVSFYNNEISEKSEIFDDQFSVERPDGSNFTLKIRSTKLEDSAMYFCASLLDRATHNSPLHFGNGTRLTVT.

This sequence joins TRBV19 and TRBJ2-3, with D uncertain. The germline CDR1 and CDR2 sequences are LNHDA and SQIVND (reference sequence). V was cut by 5 bases and J by 4 bases, with 19 bases left in between. There are 16 residues in the CDR3. In DNA, the CDR3 is TGTGCCAGTAGTTCTTGGGCCGACCCCGCGTCAGATACGCAGTATTTT. This sequence encodes CASSSWADPASDTQYF.

This clonotype was observed a handful of times. The CDR3 DNA reads as TGCAGTGCTAGCCGAGGAGGGTCAGGGAACACCGGGGAGCTGTTTTTT. Amino acid sequence: CSASRGGSGNTGELFF. The chain links TRBV20-1 to TRBJ2-2; the D gene is possibly TRBD2 (6 bases). Trimming cost V 3 bases and J 1 base, with 15 bases left between them. The V gene's germline CDR1 is DFQATT and CDR2 SNEGSKA (reference sequence). The CDR3 loop spans 16 amino acids.

As DNA, the CDR3 is TGTGCCAGCAGCGCAAGCGGGGGGGCCTTTACAGAGACCCAGTACTTC. It codes for CASSASGGAFTETQYF. This chain joins TRBV9 and TRBJ2-5, with 10 bases that match TRBD2. Trimming took 3 bases from V and 4 from J; bases not matched to a gene: 9. This CDR3 has 16 residues. Germline assignment: CDR1 SGDLS and CDR2 YYNGEE.

There are many counts of this clonotype. The chain combines TRBV4-2 with TRBJ2-5; 9 bases agree with TRBD2. This CDR3 region has 16 residues. V lost 3 bases to trimming and J lost 4 bases; unmatched junction nucleotides: 9. CDR1 LGHNA and CDR2 YNFKEQ come from the germline V gene. The CDR3 sequence is CASSHRGRGGPETQYF. The DNA of the CDR3 is TGTGCCAGCAGCCATCGCGGGAGGGGGGGCCCAGAGACCCAGTACTTC.

The gene calls are TRBV30 and TRBJ1-1; the D is unclear. CDR3 length: 13 amino acids. Germline CDR1 and CDR2: GTSNPN and SVGIG (reference sequence). The V end lost 4 bases, the J end lost 5 bases, and 14 bases lay between the germline ends. DNA of the CDR3: TGTGCCTGGACAGAATATACGGGAACTGAAGCTTTCTTT. Protein sequence: CAWTEYTGTEAFF.